This TCR beta chain came from a study of radiation and T cells in renal cell carcinoma. Time point denoted: blood 2 weeks post-SBRT. Treatment indicated: 15 Gy SBRT to primary tumor, nephrectomy 4 weeks later. Germline V CDR1 and CDR2: MNHEY, SVGAGI. The V gene lost 6 bases and the J gene lost 8 bases, with 19 bases spanning the gap. CDR3 length: 15 amino acids. Method: immunoSEQ multiplex PCR; TCRdb's copy keeps in-frame clones and lacks some. Among 65,000 to 80,000 clones listed, approximately 83% were seen once. The clonotype was recovered from a woman aged 50 to 65 with renal cell carcinoma. The source was blood, collected from a patient whose treatment included radiotherapy and nephrectomy. J is TRBJ1-4 and V is TRBV6-5, with a tentative D call TRBD1 (5 bases). Here the CDR3 DNA reads TGTGCCAGCAGACCCGACCCGGGGGGGGACGAAAAACTGTTTTTT. Encoded protein: CASRPDPGGDEKLFF.